This TCR beta chain was sequenced for a study of shared clonotypes between healthy human individuals. Study summary: Samples came from a couple of female and three male donors aged 18 to 49. Three plates were used per donor for CD4 naive, three for CD4 memory, two for CD8 naive and one for CD8 memory.

Replicate sorted-subset PCRs were loaded with 150 to 250 ng DNA, 25,000 to 30,000 T cell genomes. Assay: immunoSEQ multiplex PCR; the TCRdb copy retains only in-frame clones and omits some. The repertoire has about 2 million clones, about 95% of them found once; the top ten carry roughly 1.2%. Positively selected for CCR7, the CD45RO-negative cells used as naive CD8 cells excluded terminally differentiated effector memory CD45RA+ cells. Trimming removed 1 base at V and 4 bases at J, with 13 bases between. The CDR3 has 15 amino acids. Germline V gene data show CDR1 as SEHNR and CDR2 as FQNEAQ (reference sequence).

The clonotype originates from a man younger than 30 in good health. This rearrangement joins TRBV7-9 to TRBJ1-1; tentative D call: TRBD1 (5 bases). The source material was naive CD8+ T cells sorted from blood. The CDR3 loop reads CASSLEGREGTEAFF. CDR3 coding DNA: TGTGCCAGCAGCTTAGAGGGCAGGGAGGGCACTGAAGCTTTCTTT.